Listed here is a single T cell receptor (beta chain). Its antigen is undetermined. Germline V lookup: CDR1 ENHRY, CDR2 SYGVKD. Trimming cost V 0 bases and J 6 bases, with 15 bases left between them. The CDR3 totals 16 residues. This sample is drawn from a study of Ad26.COV2.S vaccination and SARS-CoV-2 variants. Background on the study: Donor was assigned to the Ad26.COV2.S arm of trial COV1001. Intramuscularly, Ad26.COV2.S was given either once or twice, 56 days apart. Study-wide findings and caveats: There was reportedly substantial breadth in spike-specific CD8+ and CD4+ T cell responses after vaccination. Possibly, TCR breadth and depth analyses underestimated total T cell responses.

Treatment indicated: roughly 19 received Ad26.COV2.S at low or high dose, single or two shots; 5 received placebo; per-sample allocation not given. Sampling took place 63 days after the first vaccine or placebo injection. Sequencing used immunoSEQ multiplex PCR; TCRdb keeps in-frame clones, though not all of them. The sample contains hundreds of thousands of clones, 80% to 90% of which appear only once. This material consisted of peripheral blood, taken in a trial of Ad26.COV2.S vaccine versus placebo. The rearrangement uses TRBV10-3 and TRBJ1-5; possibly TRBD1 for D (6 bases). This TCR derives from a person aged 18-65 years who received the Ad26.COV2.S COVID-19 vaccine or a placebo. In DNA, the CDR3 is TGTGCCATCAGTGAGTCCCTCCGAGGGGGGCCTCAGCCCCAGCATTTT. Protein product: CAISESLRGGPQPQHF.